Below, 25 T cell receptor beta chains from the same sample are listed, as sequenced in a study of identical twins listed by TCRdb under 2016. Library method: 5' RACE. Instrument used: Illumina HiSeq 2000. Starting from the raw public reads, TCRdb applied fastp trimming at Q25, assembled clones with MiXCR and retained in-frame beta chains. One record per CDR3 amino acid sequence lists the most common genes and DNA. Present in this sample are about 690,000 distinct CDR3 sequences, approximately 6.1% of which were seen just once. Clones ranked in the top ten supply approximately 1.6% of the sample. Material for sequencing was naive T cells sorted from blood. Per the publication, the cell subset or site label means: cells isolated with a human naive T-cell isolation kit. These receptors were taken from a young man in good health.

This clonotype was seen a handful of times. The chain couples TRBV15 to TRBJ2-5; a possible D gene is TRBD2 (6 bases). Germline-derived CDR1 and CDR2 are LNHNV and YYDKDF (reference sequence). V lost 5 bases and J 4 bases, leaving 17 bases between the germline ends. The length of the CDR3 is 15 residues. In DNA form, the CDR3 reads TGTGCCACCAGCGATGCAGGAGGGCCGGTAGAGACCCAGTACTTC. It yields the protein CATSDAGGPVETQYF.

This clonotype was recorded many times. The chain recombines TRBV5-5 with TRBJ1-1; D ambiguous. Germline V gene lookup returns CDR1 SGHKS and CDR2 YYEKEE (reference sequence). Trimming removed 2 bases at V and 1 base at J, with 6 bases between. This CDR3 is 13 amino acids long. The CDR3 loop reads CASSFWGNTEAFF. The CDR3 coding sequence is TGTGCCAGCAGCTTTTGGGGGAACACTGAAGCTTTCTTT.

This clonotype has at least ten counts. The chain has TRBV25-1 and TRBJ2-1; TRBD1 might be the D (6 bases). The V gene lost 1 base and the J gene lost 4 bases, with 14 bases spanning the gap. The CDR3 has 16 residues. Germline loops: CDR1 MGHDK, CDR2 SYGVNS. The CDR3 DNA is TGTGCCAGCAGTGAATCCGGCCAGGGGTTATACAATGAGCAGTTCTTC. It codes for CASSESGQGLYNEQFF.

This sequence joins TRBV10-3 and TRBJ2-5; 10 bases fit TRBD2. CDR3 length: 14 amino acids. With 8 bases clipped from V and 3 bases from J, the junction kept 6 bases outside the gene matches. Germline assignment: CDR1 ENHRY and CDR2 SYGVKD. The CDR3 is CAISRTSGEETQYF. Here the CDR3 DNA reads TGTGCCATCTCACGGACTAGCGGCGAAGAGACCCAGTACTTC.

This clonotype was counted ten times or more. Germline and junction disagree at one end, which may indicate a read error. This chain joins TRBV28 and TRBJ2-7, with 12 bases lining up with TRBD1. The CDR3 is made up of 14 amino acids. In germline, CDR1 is MDHEN, CDR2 SYDVKM. The CDR3: CASSFLAAGQGADF. CDR3 sequence (DNA): TGTGCCAGCAGTTTCCTCGCGGCGGGACAGGGGGCGGACTTC. Full variable domain (rest looked up from reference TRBV28 and TRBJ2-7): DVKVTQSSRYLVKRTGEKVFLECVQDMDHENMFWYRQDPGLGLRLIYFSYDVKMKEKGDIPEGYSVSREKKERFSLILESASTNQTSMYLCASSFLAAGQGADFGPGTRLTVT.

This clonotype has a count of ten or more. The J gene is TRBJ2-7, the V gene TRBV10-2; the match to TRBD1 covers 7 bases. V shed 2 bases, J shed 0 bases, and the junction held 4 bases outside the gene matches. The CDR3 is made up of 15 amino acids. Germline V CDR1 and CDR2: WSHSY, SAAADI. The CDR3, as DNA: TGCGCCAGCAGTGAGGGACAGGCGAGCTCCTACGAGCAGTACGTC. Translated, it gives CASSEGQASSYEQYV.

This clonotype turned up a few times. The gene calls are TRBV5-6 and TRBJ1-1; TRBD1 might be the D (5 bases). Germline values: CDR1 SGHDT, CDR2 YYEEEE. With 4 bases removed from V and 2 bases from J, the gap between germline ends came to 12 bases. The CDR3 totals 14 residues. The CDR3 DNA is TGTGCCAGCAGCCCCTGGGGCTTAAACACTGAAGCTTTCTTT. Amino acid sequence: CASSPWGLNTEAFF.

This clonotype was detected a few times. The chain has TRBV7-7 and TRBJ2-2, with 9 nucleotides matching TRBD1. V shed 10 bases, J shed 1 base, and the junction held 7 bases outside the gene matches. Germline-derived CDR1 and CDR2 are SSHAT and FNYEAQ (reference sequence). This CDR3 region has 15 residues. CDR3: CAIRQTGGNTGELFF. In DNA, the CDR3 is TGTGCCATCAGACAGACAGGGGGGAACACCGGGGAGCTGTTTTTT.

The sample holds a few counts of this clonotype. The chain has TRBV7-9 and TRBJ2-5; D perhaps matches TRBD1 (6 bases). V lost 2 bases and J lost 8, with 18 bases in between. The V gene's germline CDR1 is SEHNR and CDR2 FQNEAQ (reference sequence). CDR3 length equals 15 residues. The CDR3 here is CASSLLPGQGSTQYF. The CDR3, as DNA: TGTGCCAGCAGCTTATTGCCTGGGCAGGGGTCAACCCAGTACTTC.

The table lists this clonotype with a few counts. CDR3: CSARPQDSYSNQPQHF. CDR3 nucleotide sequence: TGCAGTGCTAGACCACAGGACAGTTATAGCAATCAGCCCCAGCATTTT. V is TRBV20-1 and J is TRBJ1-5, with D perhaps TRBD1 (6 bases). Deletions cut 2 bases from V and 0 bases from J, with 14 bases between. The germline V gene encodes CDR1 DFQATT and CDR2 SNEGSKA (reference sequence). The CDR3 extends over 16 amino acids.

The chain uses TRBV20-1 and TRBJ1-1, with 8 bases matching TRBD1. In germline, CDR1 is DFQATT, CDR2 SNEGSKA (reference sequence). J was trimmed by 4 bases and V by 3 bases; bases with no gene match: 7. The CDR3 loop spans 14 amino acids. In nucleotides, the CDR3 is TGCAGTGCTAGGTTAACAGGGGGAAGCACTGAAGCTTTCTTT. It yields the protein CSARLTGGSTEAFF.

This clonotype was counted many times. The chain recombines TRBV24-1 with TRBJ2-3, with 10 bases identical to TRBD2. With 4 bases clipped from V and 2 bases from J, the junction kept 8 bases outside the gene matches. CDR3 length: 17 amino acids. Germline CDR1 reads KGHDR; CDR2 reads SFDVKD. The CDR3 loop reads CATSDPGLAETTDTQYF. CDR3 DNA: TGTGCCACCAGTGACCCCGGACTAGCGGAGACCACAGATACGCAGTATTTT.

Many counts were recorded for this clonotype. The V gene is TRBV18, the J gene TRBJ2-5, with D uncertain. The CDR3 is 12 residues long. The V gene lost 3 bases and the J gene lost 5 bases, with 7 bases spanning the gap. Germline values: CDR1 KGHSH, CDR2 LQKENI. The CDR3 loop is CASSPREETQYF. The CDR3 DNA reads as TGTGCCAGCTCACCGCGAGAGGAGACCCAGTACTTC.

This clonotype came up a few times. This rearrangement joins TRBV5-6 to TRBJ2-1, with D maybe TRBD1 (6 bases). Germline CDR1 and CDR2: SGHDT and YYEEEE. The V end was cut by 3 bases, the J end by 8 bases, with 18 bases between. The CDR3 covers 15 residues. CDR3 residues: CASSWGPGRGDEQFF. The CDR3 bases are TGTGCCAGCAGCTGGGGTCCCGGCAGGGGTGATGAGCAGTTCTTC. Looking up the rest from reference TRBV5-6 and TRBJ2-1 gives the full variable domain: DAGVTQSPTHLIKTRGQQVTLRCSPKSGHDTVSWYQQALGQGPQFIFQYYEEEERQRGNFPDRFSGHQFPNYSSELNVNALLLGDSALYLCASSWGPGRGDEQFFGPGTRLTVL.

This clonotype has a handful of counts. This chain connects TRBV7-9 to TRBJ2-1; 7 bases align to TRBD2. CDR1 SEHNR and CDR2 FQNEAQ come from the germline V gene (reference sequence). Germline trimming cut 11 bases from V and 8 bases from J; bases unmatched to any gene: 15. This CDR3 contains 14 residues. Here the CDR3 reads CAYNVAGVSDEQFF. The CDR3 DNA reads TGTGCCTACAACGTGGCGGGAGTAAGCGATGAGCAGTTCTTC.

The chain carries TRBV3-1 and TRBJ2-4, with 14 bases matching TRBD2. V was pared by 8 bases and J by 2 bases, with 8 bases of the junction left unmatched. The germline V gene has CDR1 LGHDT and CDR2 YNNKEL (reference sequence). The CDR3 sequence is 17 residues long. CDR3: CASEETSGRGPKNIQYF. CDR3 coding DNA: TGTGCCAGCGAGGAGACTAGCGGGAGGGGACCCAAAAACATTCAGTACTTC.

Many counts were recorded for this clonotype. The DNA is omitted, as the CDR3 cannot be located on it reliably, and the CDR3 follows TCRdb's listing. The chain employs TRBV5-1 and TRBJ2-1; the DNA was not compared with TRBD2, the D call given in the table. The germline V gene has CDR1 SGHRS and CDR2 YFSETQ. The CDR3 comprises 16 residues, both ends counted. CDR3: CASSLASGSSSSVGFF.

This clonotype was detected only a few times. V usage is TRBV20-1 and J usage is TRBJ2-5; possibly TRBD2 for D (6 bases). Per the germline V gene, CDR1 is DFQATT and CDR2 is SNEGSKA (reference sequence). This CDR3 spans 16 amino acids. Trimming removed 1 base at V and 5 bases at J, with 20 bases between. DNA of the CDR3: TGCAGTGCTAGAGTTCACGGGAGTTTCGGTCCGGAGACCCAGTACTTC. This translates into CSARVHGSFGPETQYF.

This clonotype was detected many times. The junction and the germline gene differ at one end; a read error may be behind it. The CDR3 DNA reads as TGTGCCACAGGGGGAGATGCGGCGGACTATGGCTATACCTTC. It encodes CATGGDAADYGYTF. The chain employs TRBV24-1 and TRBJ1-2, with a weak D call TRBD1 (6 bases). The germline V gene encodes CDR1 KGHDR and CDR2 SFDVKD. This CDR3 spans 14 amino acids.

In this sample, this clonotype turned up many times. Germline is not matched at one junction end, which may reflect a read error. The chain combines TRBV20-1 with TRBJ2-2, with D possibly matching TRBD1 (5 bases). This CDR3 comprises 15 residues. Germline values: CDR1 DFQATT, CDR2 SNEGSKA (reference sequence). CDR3 in amino acids: CSAKKSDTNTGELFF. CDR3 DNA: TGCAGCGCTAAAAAATCGGACACGAACACCGGGGAGCTGTTTTTT.

The rearrangement uses TRBV27 and TRBJ2-3; D perhaps matches TRBD1 (5 bases). Germline V lookup: CDR1 MNHEY, CDR2 SMNVEV (reference sequence). V lost 4 bases to trimming and J lost 2 bases, with 16 bases between them. CDR3 length equals 16 residues. DNA for the CDR3: TGTGCCAGCAGTTCCAGGGCGGTAGACATCACAGATACGCAGTATTTT. It encodes CASSSRAVDITDTQYF.

Ten or more counts support this clonotype. The rearrangement joins TRBV3-1 to TRBJ2-1; D gene ambiguous. This CDR3 comprises 14 residues. Germline V gene data show CDR1 as LGHDT and CDR2 as YNNKEL (reference sequence). V was trimmed by 0 bases and J by 4 bases, leaving 7 bases between them. Written as DNA, the CDR3 is TGTGCCAGCAGCCAAGAGAATACATACAATGAGCAGTTCTTC. Translating it yields CASSQENTYNEQFF.

Many counts were recorded for this clonotype. This chain uses TRBV5-1 with TRBJ2-6; no definite D call. V was shortened by 2 bases and J by 2 bases, with 8 bases between the two germline ends. The CDR3 runs to 15 residues. The germline V gene encodes CDR1 SGHRS and CDR2 YFSETQ. The CDR3 nucleotides read TGCGCCAGCAGCTTAGAAACAGCTGGGGCCAACGTCCTGACTTTC. Its protein product is CASSLETAGANVLTF.

The CDR3 DNA reads TGTGCCTGGACATCGGGGATAACTGAAGCTTTCTTT. This gives the protein CAWTSGITEAFF. The chain is built from TRBV30 and TRBJ1-1; no reliable D call. V was pared by 4 bases and J by 5 bases, with 11 bases between. The CDR3 has 12 residues. Per germline, CDR1 GTSNPN and CDR2 SVGIG (reference sequence).

Concerning this clonotype: One junction end does not reproduce the germline sequence, and a read error may be involved. This rearrangement joins TRBV5-1 to TRBJ1-5, with D hard to call. The CDR3 totals 14 residues. The germline V gene encodes CDR1 SGHRS and CDR2 YFSETQ. CDR3 in amino acids: CASSLESSSQPQHF. The CDR3 nucleotides read TGCGCCAGCAGCTTGGAGAGTAGCAGTCAGCCCCAGCATTTT.